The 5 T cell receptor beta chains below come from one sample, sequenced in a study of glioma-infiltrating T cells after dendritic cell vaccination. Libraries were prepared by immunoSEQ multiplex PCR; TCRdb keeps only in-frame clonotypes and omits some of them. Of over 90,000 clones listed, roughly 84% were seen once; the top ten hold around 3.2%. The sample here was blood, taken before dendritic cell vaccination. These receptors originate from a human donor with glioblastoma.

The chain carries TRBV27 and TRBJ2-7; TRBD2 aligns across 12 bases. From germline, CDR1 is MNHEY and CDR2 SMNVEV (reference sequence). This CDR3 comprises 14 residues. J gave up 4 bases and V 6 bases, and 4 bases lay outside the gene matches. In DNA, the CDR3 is TGTGCCAGCAGCCGGACTAGCGGGGAATACGAGCAGTACTTC. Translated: CASSRTSGEYEQYF.

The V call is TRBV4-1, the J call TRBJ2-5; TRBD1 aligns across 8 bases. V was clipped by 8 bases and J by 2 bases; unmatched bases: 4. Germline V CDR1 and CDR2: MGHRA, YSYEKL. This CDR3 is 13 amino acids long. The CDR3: CASRRTGQETQYF. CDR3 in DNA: TGCGCCAGCCGTAGGACAGGGCAAGAGACCCAGTACTTC.

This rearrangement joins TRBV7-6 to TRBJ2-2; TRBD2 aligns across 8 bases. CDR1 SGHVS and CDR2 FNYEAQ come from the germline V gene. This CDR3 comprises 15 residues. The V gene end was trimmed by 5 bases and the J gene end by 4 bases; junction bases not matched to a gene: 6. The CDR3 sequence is CASSVGGASTGELFF. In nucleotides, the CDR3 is TGTGCCAGCAGCGTCGGGGGGGCCTCCACCGGGGAGCTGTTTTTT. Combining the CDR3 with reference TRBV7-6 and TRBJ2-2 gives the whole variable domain GAGVSQSPRYKVTKRGQDVALRCDPISGHVSLYWYRQALGQGPEFLTYFNYEAQQDKSGLPNDRFSAERPEGSISTLTIQRTEQRDSAMYRCASSVGGASTGELFFGEGSRLTVL.

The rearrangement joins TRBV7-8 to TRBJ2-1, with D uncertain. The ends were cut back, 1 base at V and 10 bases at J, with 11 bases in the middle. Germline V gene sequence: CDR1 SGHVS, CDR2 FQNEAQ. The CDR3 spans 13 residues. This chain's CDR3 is CASSLGLLEEQFF. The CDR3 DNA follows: TGTGCCAGCAGCTTAGGACTTCTCGAAGAGCAGTTCTTC.

In DNA form, the CDR3 reads TGCGCCAGCAGGGGACAGACTAACACCGGGGAGCTGTTTTTT. Residues: CASRGQTNTGELFF. The chain joins TRBV4-3 to TRBJ2-2, with 7 positions matching TRBD1. Unmatched junction bases numbered 3, after V lost 6 bases and J lost 2 bases. There are 14 residues in the CDR3. Germline CDR1 is LGHNA and CDR2 is YSLEER.